This note documents a single TCR beta chain sequence. What it binds is unknown. These data belong to a study of T-cell reconstitution after alpha-beta-depleted transplantation in children. Trimming removed 0 bases from V and 8 bases from J; junction bases left unmatched: 6. This CDR3 spans 15 amino acids. Germline V gene sequence: CDR1 LGHNA, CDR2 YSLEER. Study-wide points: Surviving recipient T cells and thymic progenitors produced the high day-60 TCRbeta diversity seen in some patients.

A TCRbeta library incorporating unique molecular identifiers was prepared. From the PCR reads, TCRdb called clonotypes with MiXCR, one entry per CDR3 protein. Of about a million distinct CDR3 sequences listed, about 26% are singletons. The sequences come from PBMCs, mostly from graft donor cells, collected 360 days after TCRalphabeta/CD19-depleted stem cell transplant. This rearrangement joins TRBV4-3 to TRBJ2-4, with TRBD2 identical over 8 bases. The sequence was collected from a boy under three years old who had a stem cell transplant for SCID, so the T cells may come from the graft donor. CDR3 sequence reads: CASSQDRGGLDIQYF. The CDR3 DNA reads as TGCGCCAGCAGCCAAGACCGGGGGGGCCTGGACATTCAGTACTTC.